This TCR beta chain comes out of a study of blood T cell repertoires in COVID-19. Study as a whole: The samples span acute and convalescent COVID-19 from the United States, Italy and Spain. T cells, B-cell-depleted T cells, or PBMCs supplied cDNA or gDNA.

As processed by the authors: Estimated nucleated cell counts came from reference gene primer amplification. TCRdb's table, derived via immunoSEQ multiplex PCR, lists solely in-frame clones and lacks some. V and J calls and clone size are given by that table; D and trimming were obtained from the DNA. The sample has 140,000 to 150,000 clones, 70% to 90% seen once; the top ten hold under 3%. This clone was seen more than once but under ten times. This clonotype was obtained from a woman aged 35 to 49 with active or convalescent COVID-19. The material sequenced was peripheral blood.

The CDR3 spells CASSLDGTGAQGYTF. In nucleotides, the CDR3 is TGTGCCAGCAGCTTAGATGGGACAGGGGCTCAAGGCTACACCTTC. The chain carries TRBV11-2 and TRBJ1-2; 10 nucleotides agree with TRBD1. J lost 8 bases, V lost 0 bases, and 6 bases had no gene match. The CDR3 contains 15 residues. Germline lookup yields CDR1 SGHAT and CDR2 FQNNGV.